What follows are 13 T cell receptor beta chains derived from one specimen sequenced in a study of shared clonotypes between healthy human individuals. CD8 cells regarded as naive lacked CD45RO, were positively chosen for CCR7, and omitted terminally differentiated effector memory CD45RA+ cells. Measured with immunoSEQ multiplex PCR; TCRdb has only the in-frame clones, and not every one. The table records 2 million to 2.5 million clones, over 85% of them present only once. Sequenced: naive CD8+ T cells sorted from blood. The receptor set was obtained from a man aged 18 to 29 in good health.

This chain joins TRBV27 and TRBJ2-2, with D unresolved. This CDR3 comprises 16 residues. Per the germline V gene, CDR1 is MNHEY and CDR2 is SMNVEV (reference sequence). Trimming cost V 5 bases and J 2 bases, with 15 bases left between them. CDR3 nucleotide sequence: TGTGCCAGCAGTCCCTCCGGCGGTCCTAACACCGGGGAGCTGTTTTTT. It yields the protein CASSPSGGPNTGELFF.

The V call is TRBV4-1, the J call TRBJ1-2, with TRBD1 matching over 7 bases. The V gene end was trimmed by 1 base and the J gene end by 7 bases; junction bases not matched to a gene: 9. CDR3 length equals 15 residues. Germline values: CDR1 MGHRA, CDR2 YSYEKL. Here the CDR3 reads CASSQVGEGGSGYTF. The DNA of the CDR3 is TGCGCCAGCAGCCAAGTAGGGGAAGGGGGCAGTGGCTACACCTTC.

The chain is built from TRBV6-5 and TRBJ2-7; 8 bases are a match to TRBD1. CDR1 and CDR2 (germline): MNHEY, SVGAGI. V was clipped by 6 bases and J by 3 bases; unmatched bases: 7. The CDR3 consists of 14 residues. CDR3 sequence: CASRRQGTNYEQYF. The CDR3 DNA follows: TGTGCCAGCAGGAGACAGGGGACGAACTACGAGCAGTACTTC.

The V gene is TRBV10-2, the J gene TRBJ2-7, with D maybe TRBD1 (6 bases). Germline CDR1 WSHSY, CDR2 SAAADI. The CDR3 loop spans 13 amino acids. V lost 2 bases and J lost 3, with 8 bases in between. This CDR3 is CASSEGQHYEQYF. CDR3 DNA sequence: TGCGCCAGCAGTGAGGGACAGCACTACGAGCAGTACTTC.

The chain joins TRBV5-6 to TRBJ1-1; no definite D call. The germline CDR1 and CDR2 sequences are SGHDT and YYEEEE. CDR3 size: 14 residues. The V end lost 4 bases, the J end lost 4 bases, and 14 bases lay between the germline ends. The CDR3: CASSNGPIGTEAFF. The CDR3 DNA sequence: TGTGCCAGCAGCAACGGACCTATTGGCACTGAAGCTTTCTTT.

This chain joins TRBV13 and TRBJ2-1; the match to TRBD2 covers 9 bases. Germline CDR1 reads PRHDT; CDR2 reads FYEKMQ (reference sequence). Trimming removed 5 bases from V and 2 bases from J; junction bases left unmatched: 7. The CDR3 length is 16 residues. CDR3 amino acids: CASSPDGGRAYNEQFF. As DNA, the CDR3 is TGTGCCAGCAGCCCCGATGGCGGGAGGGCCTACAATGAGCAGTTCTTC.

This clone appeared once. The chain recombines TRBV6-5 with TRBJ2-7, with unresolved D. Germline CDR1 and CDR2: MNHEY and SVGAGI. The CDR3 sequence is 16 residues long. Trimming removed 2 bases from V and 7 bases from J, with 21 bases in between. The CDR3 region has the DNA TGTGCCAGCAGTTACGAAGTTTTAGCAGCGTTGGGGGAGCAGTACTTC. This translates into CASSYEVLAALGEQYF.

The chain joins TRBV7-9 to TRBJ1-2; the match to TRBD1 covers 10 bases. Looked up from germline, CDR1 is SEHNR and CDR2 is FQNEAQ (reference sequence). V trimming: 2 bases; J trimming: 0 bases; junction bases outside the gene matches: 3. The CDR3 spans 16 residues. The CDR3 protein is CASSLIGTGANYGYTF. The CDR3 region has the DNA TGTGCCAGCAGCTTAATTGGGACAGGGGCTAACTATGGCTACACCTTC.

This chain connects TRBV12-5 to TRBJ2-7, with no clear D. This CDR3 has 13 amino acids. Germline-derived CDR1 and CDR2 are LGHNT and FRNRAP. Trimming shortened V by 3 bases and J by 6 bases, and 12 bases separated the two germline ends. CDR3 residues: CASGFATPFEQYF. In DNA form, the CDR3 reads TGTGCTAGTGGTTTCGCCACTCCTTTCGAGCAGTACTTC.

This clone was seen just once. The genes are TRBV29-1 and TRBJ2-3; perhaps TRBD1 as D (8 bases). Trimming cost V 7 bases and J 1 base, with 15 bases left between them. Germline V gene sequence: CDR1 SQVTM, CDR2 ANQGSEA. The CDR3 loop spans 14 amino acids. The CDR3 reads CSAQGAGGTDTQYF. CDR3 bases: TGCAGCGCTCAGGGGGCGGGGGGCACAGATACGCAGTATTTT.

This chain uses TRBV27 with TRBJ1-6; unclear D gene. Trimming took off 5 bases at V and 10 bases at J, with 18 bases between the two ends. The CDR3 totals 15 residues. Germline CDR1 MNHEY, CDR2 SMNVEV (reference sequence). The CDR3 DNA is TGTGCCAGCAGTCCGACCCCTTATTACGGCTCACCCCTCCACTTT. The encoded protein is CASSPTPYYGSPLHF.

This clone was counted at least ten times. CDR3 sequence (DNA): TGTGCCTGGAGTTGGGGGGGAGGGGATAGCAATCAGCCCCAGCATTTT. It yields the protein CAWSWGGGDSNQPQHF. The V gene is TRBV30, the J gene TRBJ1-5, with D tentatively TRBD1 (5 bases). Germline V gives CDR1 GTSNPN, CDR2 SVGIG (reference sequence). V shed 2 bases and J shed 0 bases, with 14 bases lying between them. This CDR3 has 16 amino acids.

This rearrangement joins TRBV27 to TRBJ2-7, with D possibly being TRBD1 (5 bases). V lost 6 bases, J lost 2 bases, and 11 bases lay in between. The CDR3 contains 13 residues. Per the germline V gene, CDR1 is MNHEY and CDR2 is SMNVEV (reference sequence). The CDR3, as DNA: TGTGCCAGCAGGGACATTGCGACCTACGAGCAGTACTTC. Translating gives CASRDIATYEQYF.